This TCR beta chain is from a study of beta chain features in type 1 diabetes. Study-wide context: The patients were much like the healthy donors in age, gender and cell yields.

This CDR3 is 17 amino acids long. Germline lookup yields CDR1 MNHNS and CDR2 SASEGT. With 2 bases clipped from V and 0 bases from J, the junction kept 9 bases outside the gene matches. Study-level findings and limits: At VDJ recombination sites, type 1 diabetes patients had fewer insertions and more deleted nucleotides. Shortening of TCRB CDR3s, moderate but significant, appeared in all four CD4+ subsets of Type 1 diabetes patients.

Expressed TCRB transcripts were sequenced after all isolated RNA was converted to cDNA. This table comes from immunoSEQ multiplex PCR, and its TCRdb copy is limited to in-frame clones, with some not included. This sample carries 85,000 to 110,000 clones, 25% to 30% of them seen once, and the ten largest clones take 0.5% to 0.55%. This clone was found a few times. Its antigen is not known. The chain couples TRBV6-1 to TRBJ1-2, with 7 bases matching TRBD1. The source material was central memory CD4+ T cells from blood. The receptor comes from a woman aged 18-35 years with type 1 diabetes. The CDR3 sequence is CASSERGGGLSNYGYTF. In DNA, the CDR3 is TGTGCCAGCAGTGAACGTGGAGGGGGCTTATCTAACTATGGCTACACCTTC.